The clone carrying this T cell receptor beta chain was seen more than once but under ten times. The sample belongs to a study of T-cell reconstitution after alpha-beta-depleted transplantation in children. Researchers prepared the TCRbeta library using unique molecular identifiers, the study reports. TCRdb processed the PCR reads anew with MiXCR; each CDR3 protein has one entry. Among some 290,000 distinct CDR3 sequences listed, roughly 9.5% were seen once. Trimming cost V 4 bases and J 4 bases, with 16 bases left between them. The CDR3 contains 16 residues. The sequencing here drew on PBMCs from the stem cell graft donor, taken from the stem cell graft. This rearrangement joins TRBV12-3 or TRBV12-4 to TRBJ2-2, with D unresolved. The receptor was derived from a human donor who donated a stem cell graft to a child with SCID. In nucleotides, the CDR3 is TGTGCCAGCAGTTCACTGGGGTTAATAGGCACCGGGGAGCTGTTTTTT. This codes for CASSSLGLIGTGELFF.